This is a list of T cell receptor beta chains from one sample in a study of T cell responses to AZD1222 COVID-19 vaccine. TCRdb's copy holds only in-frame clones and misses some; the assay was immunoSEQ multiplex PCR. The table lists approximately 52,000 clones, about 87% of them singletons. The material was peripheral blood, obtained 28 days after the second AZD1222 dose. These receptors were collected from an adult who received the AZD1222 COVID-19 vaccine. The CDR3 runs from the conserved cysteine through the conserved F or W. A D gene is named only where the DNA matches it firmly. Rows give clone size only sometimes, using once, few, many, or a class for an expanded clone.

TRBJ2-5,TRBV6-5,-,-,TGTGCCAGCAGTTTGAAAGAGACCCAGTACTTC,CASSLKETQYF
TRBJ2-2,TRBV9,-,-,TGTGCCAGCAGCGTAGGACGGGGGAACACCGGGGAGCTGTTTTTT,CASSVGRGNTGELFF
TRBJ2-5,TRBV30,once,-,TGTGCCTGGAGCGCCGGGGAGACCCAGTACTTC,CAWSAGETQYF
TRBJ2-2,TRBV6-4,-,TRBD2,TGTGCCAGCAGTGACCGTCATACTAGCGCCGCGAACACCGGGGAGCTGTTTTTT,CASSDRHTSAANTGELFF
TRBJ1-6,TRBV27,-,-,TGTGCCAGCAGTTTAAGGGCCTATAATTCACCCCTCCACTTT,CASSLRAYNSPLHF
TRBJ1-4,TRBV3-1/TRBV3-2,-,-,TGTGCCAGCAGCCTTCAGCTGGGGGCTAATGAAAAACTGTTTTTT,CASSLQLGANEKLFF
TRBJ1-6,TRBV27,-,-,TGTGCCAGCAGTTTGGGGGTAGGAGCGAATTCACCCCTCCACTTT,CASSLGVGANSPLHF
TRBJ2-5,TRBV24-1,-,-,TGTGCCACCAGTGACCCTGGGGGTTCGGAGACCCAGTACTTC,CATSDPGGSETQYF
TRBJ2-5,TRBV3-1/TRBV3-2,once,-,TGTGCCAGCAGCCAAGGCCGGGGTAGGGAGACCCAGTACTTC,CASSQGRGRETQYF
TRBJ2-3,TRBV28,once,TRBD1,TGTGCCAGCAGTTCTCGGGACAGATCTATTGATACGCAGTATTTT,CASSSRDRSIDTQYF
TRBJ2-2,TRBV5-1,-,-,TGCGCCAGCAGTCCCGACAGCCGTAACACCGGGGAGCTGTTTTTT,CASSPDSRNTGELFF
TRBJ2-1,TRBV15,-,-,TGTGCCACGATGCGCCGGGCTAACAATGAGCAGTTCTTC,CATMRRANNEQFF
TRBJ2-1,TRBV24-1,-,TRBD2,TGTGCCACCAGGAAAGGAGCGGGAGAGAGGAATGAGCAGTTCTTC,CATRKGAGERNEQFF
TRBJ1-1,TRBV30,-,-,TGTGCCTGGAGTGTAGAGAGGGGACGAGGCACTGAAGCTTTCTTT,CAWSVERGRGTEAFF
TRBJ2-5,TRBV7-3,-,-,TGTGCCAGCAGCTCCGGATTCGGCTCTCGGGAGACCCAGTACTTC,CASSSGFGSRETQYF
TRBJ1-2,TRBV7-2,-,-,TGTGCCAGCAGCCCAGCAGGACGGGGAGGGATAAATTATGGCTACACCTTC,CASSPAGRGGINYGYTF
TRBJ1-1,TRBV4-1,-,-,TGCGCCAGCAGCCAGGGGGGCTCGAACACTGAAGCTTTCTTT,CASSQGGSNTEAFF
TRBJ1-2,TRBV27,-,-,TGTGCCAGCAGCTCCGACAGGACCTATGGCTACACCTTC,CASSSDRTYGYTF
TRBJ1-1,TRBV13,-,TRBD1,TGTGCCAGCAGCTTGGCGGGACAGGGGAACACTGAAGCTTTCTTT,CASSLAGQGNTEAFF
TRBJ1-4,TRBV13,-,TRBD1,TGTGCCAGCAGCCGGACAGGGGCAGCAACTAATGAAAAACTGTTTTTT,CASSRTGAATNEKLFF
TRBJ1-1,TRBV5-6,-,-,TGTGCCAGCACGTGGGGTGGGACAACAAACACTGAAGCTTTCTTT,CASTWGGTTNTEAFF
TRBJ1-5,TRBV30,-,TRBD1,TGTGCCTGGAGTGTAAGGGGGCTGAATAGCAATCAGCCCCAGCATTTT,CAWSVRGLNSNQPQHF
TRBJ2-2,TRBV2,-,-,TGTGCCAGCAGTGTGTCAGACTTGAACACCGGGGAGCTGTTTTTT,CASSVSDLNTGELFF
TRBJ2-6,TRBV5-1,-,-,TGCGCCAGCAGCTTCGGACAGACCACTGGGGCCAACGTCCTGACTTTC,CASSFGQTTGANVLTF
TRBJ2-1,TRBV29-1,-,-,TGCAGCGTTGAAGACCGCCTATCGACAGAGGGAAATGAGCAGTTCTTC,CSVEDRLSTEGNEQFF
TRBJ2-1,TRBV7-3,-,TRBD2,TGTGCCAGCAGTCAAACAGGGCGGAAGATAGGGACTAGCGGGAGAAATGAGCAGTTCTTC,CASSQTGRKIGTSGRNEQFF
TRBJ1-3,TRBV3-1/TRBV3-2,-,-,TGTGCCAGCAGCCAACCCCCACGGGGCAGGGCTGGAAACACCATATATTTT,CASSQPPRGRAGNTIYF
TRBJ2-7,TRBV21-1,once,-,TGTGCCAGCAGCACATACGAGCAGTACTTC,CASSTYEQYF
TRBJ2-5,TRBV7-7,-,-,TGTGCTAGCAGCTTGGGGACACTAGGACCACAAGAGACCCAGTACTTC,CASSLGTLGPQETQYF
TRBJ2-5,TRBV10-3,-,-,TGTGCCATCAGTGAAACTGGAGCAGGTCACCCTCAAGAGACCCAGTACTTC,CAISETGAGHPQETQYF
TRBJ1-5,TRBV5-6,-,-,TGTGCCAGCAGCTTGGGAGCCGGCGGCAATCAGCCCCAGCATTTT,CASSLGAGGNQPQHF
TRBJ2-6,TRBV7-6,-,-,TGTGCCAGCAGCGGTCGGGGTGGTGGGGCCAACGTCCTGACTTTC,CASSGRGGGANVLTF
TRBJ1-2,TRBV6-5,-,TRBD1,TGTGCCAGCACCTACGCCGCGGGACAGAACTATGGCTACACCTTC,CASTYAAGQNYGYTF
TRBJ2-1,TRBV19,-,TRBD2,TGTGCCAGTAGTATTTGGGGGAGGGCCGGGTCCTACAATGAGCAGTTCTTC,CASSIWGRAGSYNEQFF
TRBJ2-7,TRBV6-5,once,-,TGTGCCAGCAGGCGGGAACAGGAATATTCCTACGAGCAGTACTTC,CASRREQEYSYEQYF
TRBJ2-5,TRBV5-6,-,TRBD2,TGTGCCAGCACCGGGACTAGGAAAGAGACCCAGTACTTC,CASTGTRKETQYF
TRBJ1-4,TRBV19,-,-,TGTGCCAGTAGTATAGGGGGTGAACGGGAAAAACTGTTTTTT,CASSIGGEREKLFF
TRBJ1-1,TRBV4-2,-,-,TGTGCCAGCAGCCACAGTGAGAGCACTGAAGCTTTCTTT,CASSHSESTEAFF
TRBJ2-3,TRBV28,-,TRBD2,TGTGCCAGCAGTTTTCGGCGGGGGACGCAGTATTTT,CASSFRRGTQYF
TRBJ2-6,TRBV7-9,-,-,TGTGCCAGCAGCTTAGGAGGCTCTGGGGCCAACGTCCTGACTTTC,CASSLGGSGANVLTF
TRBJ2-3,TRBV5-4,-,TRBD1,TGTGCCAGCAGCTTGGACAGGGGGACCGATACGCAGTATTTT,CASSLDRGTDTQYF
TRBJ2-2,TRBV28,-,TRBD2,TGTGCCAGCAGTTTGGTGAGCGGGAGGGACCATTACGCGAACACCGGGGAGCTGTTTTTT,CASSLVSGRDHYANTGELFF
TRBJ2-1,TRBV27,-,TRBD2,TGTGCCAGCAGTTTACGGCGGGAGCGGCATGAGCAGTTCTTC,CASSLRRERHEQFF
TRBJ1-6,TRBV30,-,-,TGTGCCTGGAGGCCAAAGGGTGGGGTTAATTCACCCCTCCACTTT,CAWRPKGGVNSPLHF
TRBJ2-5,TRBV6-5,-,-,TGTGCCAGCAGTTACGGAGGGAGGCAGCAAGAGACCCAGTACTTC,CASSYGGRQQETQYF
TRBJ1-5,TRBV27,-,-,TGTGCCAGCAGTTTAGGGCAGAATCAGCCCCAGCATTTT,CASSLGQNQPQHF
TRBJ2-5,TRBV5-1,-,-,TGCGCCAGCAGCTTGCGGGGGTTGGAGACCCAGTACTTC,CASSLRGLETQYF
TRBJ2-6,TRBV6-5,-,TRBD1,TGTGCCAGCTCAGACAGGGCTGGGGCCAACGTCCTGACTTTC,CASSDRAGANVLTF
TRBJ2-3,TRBV2,-,TRBD2,TGTGCCAGCAGCCCCACCGGGACGGGGGGTGGCACAGATACGCAGTATTTT,CASSPTGTGGGTDTQYF
TRBJ2-7,TRBV7-3,-,TRBD1,TGTGCCAGCAGCTCGGGGGGACAGGGTATACACGAGCAGTACTTC,CASSSGGQGIHEQYF
TRBJ2-3,TRBV10-3,-,-,TGTGCCATCAGTGAGGGAGACCAATCGGGCACGCAGTATTTT,CAISEGDQSGTQYF
TRBJ2-3,TRBV9,-,-,TGTGCCAGCAGCGTAGTGGGGGATACGCAGTATTTT,CASSVVGDTQYF
TRBJ2-2,TRBV3-1/TRBV3-2,-,-,TGTGCCAGCAGCCCCGGGACTGGCCCCGGGGAGCTGTTTTTT,CASSPGTGPGELFF
TRBJ2-5,TRBV25-1,-,-,TGTGCCAGCAGTGGAAGGGAGAGCCGTTTGGAGACCCAGTACTTC,CASSGRESRLETQYF
TRBJ2-1,TRBV20-1,few,TRBD2,TGCAGTGCTAGTATGGCTAGCGGGAGGGTTGAGCAGTTCTTC,CSASMASGRVEQFF
TRBJ1-6,TRBV2,few,-,TGTGCCAGCAGGGTGGCAGGGAATTCACCCCTCCACTTT,CASRVAGNSPLHF
TRBJ2-1,TRBV11-2,once,-,TGTGCCAGCAGCTTAGTGGCGGAAGAGCAGTTCTTC,CASSLVAEEQFF
TRBJ2-1,TRBV28,few,TRBD2,TGTGCCAGTAGAGATGCTAGCGGGGCCTACAATGAGCAGTTCTTC,CASRDASGAYNEQFF
TRBJ2-3,TRBV7-9,once,-,TGTGCCAGCAGCTCACAGGGGGGGGGCACAGATACGCAGTATTTT,CASSSQGGGTDTQYF